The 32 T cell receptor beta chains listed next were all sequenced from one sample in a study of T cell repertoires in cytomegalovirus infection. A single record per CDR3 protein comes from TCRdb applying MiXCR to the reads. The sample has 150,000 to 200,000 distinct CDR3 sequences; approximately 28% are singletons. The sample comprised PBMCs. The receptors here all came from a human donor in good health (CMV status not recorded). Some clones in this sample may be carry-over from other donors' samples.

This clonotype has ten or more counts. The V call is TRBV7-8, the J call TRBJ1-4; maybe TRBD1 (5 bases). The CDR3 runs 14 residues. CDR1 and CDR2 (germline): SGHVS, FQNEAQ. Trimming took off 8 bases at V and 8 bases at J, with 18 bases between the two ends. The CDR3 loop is CASAYWTGDEKLFF. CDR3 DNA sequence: TGTGCCAGCGCATACTGGACGGGGGACGAAAAACTGTTTTTT.

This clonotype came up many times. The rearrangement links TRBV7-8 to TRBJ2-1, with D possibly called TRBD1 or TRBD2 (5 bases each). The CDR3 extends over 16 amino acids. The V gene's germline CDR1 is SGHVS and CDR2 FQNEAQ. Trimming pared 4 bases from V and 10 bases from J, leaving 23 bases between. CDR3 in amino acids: CASSSLAIGLGVEQFF. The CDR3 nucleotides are TGTGCCAGCAGCTCTCTTGCTATAGGGTTGGGGGTAGAGCAGTTCTTC.

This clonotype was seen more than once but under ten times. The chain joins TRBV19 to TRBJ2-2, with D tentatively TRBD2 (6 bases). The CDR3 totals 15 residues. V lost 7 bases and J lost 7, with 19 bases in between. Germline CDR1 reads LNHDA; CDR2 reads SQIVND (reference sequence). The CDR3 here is CASTPGRGPYGELFF. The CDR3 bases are TGTGCCAGTACCCCCGGGCGGGGCCCCTACGGGGAGCTGTTTTTT.

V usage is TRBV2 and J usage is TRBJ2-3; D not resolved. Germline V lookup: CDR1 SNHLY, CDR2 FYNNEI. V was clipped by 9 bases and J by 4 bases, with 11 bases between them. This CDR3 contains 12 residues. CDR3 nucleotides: TGTGCCAGTCGGACGCAGTCAGATACGCAGTATTTT. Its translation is CASRTQSDTQYF.

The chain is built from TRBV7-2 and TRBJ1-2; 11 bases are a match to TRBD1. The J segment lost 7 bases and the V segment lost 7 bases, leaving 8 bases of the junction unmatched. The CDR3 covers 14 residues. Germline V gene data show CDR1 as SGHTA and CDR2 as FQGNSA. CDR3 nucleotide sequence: TGTGCCAGCACCTGGACAGGGGGCGCGGGTGGCTACACCTTC. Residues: CASTWTGGAGGYTF.

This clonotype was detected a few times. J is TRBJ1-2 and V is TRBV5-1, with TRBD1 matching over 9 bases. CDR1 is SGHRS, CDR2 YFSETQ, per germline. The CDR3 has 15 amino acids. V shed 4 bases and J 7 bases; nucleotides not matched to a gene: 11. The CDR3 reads CASSDDGTGKGGYTF. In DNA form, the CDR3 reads TGCGCCAGCAGCGATGACGGGACAGGGAAGGGTGGCTACACCTTC. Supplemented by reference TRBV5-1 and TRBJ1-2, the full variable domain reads KAGVTQTPRYLIKTRGQQVTLSCSPISGHRSVSWYQQTPGQGLQFLFEYFSETQRNKGNFPGRFSGRQFSNSRSEMNVSTLELGDSALYLCASSDDGTGKGGYTFGSGTRLTVV.

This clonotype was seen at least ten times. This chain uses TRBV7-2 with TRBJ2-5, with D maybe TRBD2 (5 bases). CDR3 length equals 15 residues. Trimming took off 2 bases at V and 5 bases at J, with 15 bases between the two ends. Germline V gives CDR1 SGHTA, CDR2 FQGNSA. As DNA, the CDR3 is TGTGCCAGCAGCTTAATTCCCTTCACGGGGGAGACCCAGTACTTC. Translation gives CASSLIPFTGETQYF.

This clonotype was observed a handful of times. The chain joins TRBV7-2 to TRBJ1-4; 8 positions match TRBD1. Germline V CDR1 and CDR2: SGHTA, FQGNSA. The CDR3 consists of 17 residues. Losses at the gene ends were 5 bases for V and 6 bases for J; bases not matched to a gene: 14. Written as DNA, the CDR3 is TGTGCCAGCAGCCATACTAATTCCGGGACAGGAGATGAAAAACTGTTTTTT. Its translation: CASSHTNSGTGDEKLFF. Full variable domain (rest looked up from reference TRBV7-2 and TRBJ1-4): GAGVSQSPSNKVTEKGKDVELRCDPISGHTALYWYRQSLGQGLEFLIYFQGNSAPDKSGLPSDRFSAERTGGSVSTLTIQRTQQEDSAVYLCASSHTNSGTGDEKLFFGSGTQLSVL.

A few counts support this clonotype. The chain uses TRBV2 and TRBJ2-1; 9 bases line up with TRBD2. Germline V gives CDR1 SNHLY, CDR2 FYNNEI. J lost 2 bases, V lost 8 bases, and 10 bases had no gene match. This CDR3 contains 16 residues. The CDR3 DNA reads TGTGCCAGCTTTCCCTCTAGCGGGGAGACCTACAATGAGCAGTTCTTC. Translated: CASFPSSGETYNEQFF.

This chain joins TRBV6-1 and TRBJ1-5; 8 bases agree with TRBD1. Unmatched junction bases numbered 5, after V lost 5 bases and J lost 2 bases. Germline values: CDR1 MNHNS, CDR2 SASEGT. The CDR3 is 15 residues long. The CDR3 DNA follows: TGTGCCAGCAGTACGACAGGGGAGGGCAATCAGCCCCAGCATTTT. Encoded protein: CASSTTGEGNQPQHF.

Here the CDR3 DNA reads TGCAGCGTTGGGGACGTCGATCAGCCCCAGCATTTT. It specifies CSVGDVDQPQHF. The chain joins TRBV29-1 to TRBJ1-5; possible D gene TRBD1, 5 bases. Trimming shortened V by 4 bases and J by 5 bases, and 9 bases separated the two germline ends. CDR1 is SQVTM and CDR2 is ANQGSEA in the germline V gene. The CDR3 has 12 amino acids.

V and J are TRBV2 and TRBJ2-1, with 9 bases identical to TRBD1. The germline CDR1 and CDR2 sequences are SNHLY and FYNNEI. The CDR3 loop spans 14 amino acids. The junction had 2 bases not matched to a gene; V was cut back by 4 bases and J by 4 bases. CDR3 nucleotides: TGTGCCAGCAGTGGGGACAGGGAGTACAATGAGCAGTTCTTC. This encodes CASSGDREYNEQFF.

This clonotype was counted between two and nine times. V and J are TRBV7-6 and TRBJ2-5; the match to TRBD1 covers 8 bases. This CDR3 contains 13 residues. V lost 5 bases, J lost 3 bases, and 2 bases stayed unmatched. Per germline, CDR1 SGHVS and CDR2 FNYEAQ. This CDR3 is CASSEDREETQYF. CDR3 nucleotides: TGTGCCAGCAGCGAGGACAGGGAAGAGACCCAGTACTTC.

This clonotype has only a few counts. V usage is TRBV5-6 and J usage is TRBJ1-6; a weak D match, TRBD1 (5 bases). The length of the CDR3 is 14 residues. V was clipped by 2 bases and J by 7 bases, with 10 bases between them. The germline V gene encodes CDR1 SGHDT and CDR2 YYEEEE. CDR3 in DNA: TGTGCCAGCAGCTTTCCTCAGGGCAATTCACCCCTCCACTTT. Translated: CASSFPQGNSPLHF.

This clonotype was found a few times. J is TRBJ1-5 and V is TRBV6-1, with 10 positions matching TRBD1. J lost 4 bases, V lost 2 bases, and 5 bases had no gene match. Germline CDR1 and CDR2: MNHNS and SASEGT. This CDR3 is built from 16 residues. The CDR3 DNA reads TGTGCCAGCAGTGAATTACTGGGACAGGGGAATCAGCCCCAGCATTTT. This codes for CASSELLGQGNQPQHF.

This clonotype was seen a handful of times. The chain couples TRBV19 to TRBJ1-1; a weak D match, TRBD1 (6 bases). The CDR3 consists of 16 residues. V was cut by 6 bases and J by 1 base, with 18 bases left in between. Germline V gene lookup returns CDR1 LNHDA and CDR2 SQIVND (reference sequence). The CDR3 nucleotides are TGTGCCAGTAGGATACAGGGTTGGGGCTCGAACACTGAAGCTTTCTTT. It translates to CASRIQGWGSNTEAFF. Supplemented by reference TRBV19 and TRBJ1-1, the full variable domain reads DGGITQSPKYLFRKEGQNVTLSCEQNLNHDAMYWYRQDPGQGLRLIYYSQIVNDFQKGDIAEGYSVSREKKESFPLTVTSAQKNPTAFYLCASRIQGWGSNTEAFFGQGTRLTVV.

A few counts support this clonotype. DNA of the CDR3: TGTGCCAGCAGCTCTCCCGCTGGGAGCACTGAAGCTTTCTTT. Its translation is CASSSPAGSTEAFF. This chain uses TRBV13 with TRBJ1-1; D not resolved. V shed 4 bases and J shed 4 bases, with 13 bases lying between them. Germline CDR1 and CDR2: PRHDT and FYEKMQ (reference sequence). This CDR3 region has 14 residues.

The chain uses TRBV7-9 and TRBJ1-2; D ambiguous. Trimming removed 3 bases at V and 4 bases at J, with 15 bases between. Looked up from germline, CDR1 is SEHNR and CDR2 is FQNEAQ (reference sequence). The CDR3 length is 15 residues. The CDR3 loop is CASSFTGFATYGYTF. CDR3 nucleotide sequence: TGTGCCAGCAGCTTTACCGGCTTTGCCACCTATGGCTACACCTTC.

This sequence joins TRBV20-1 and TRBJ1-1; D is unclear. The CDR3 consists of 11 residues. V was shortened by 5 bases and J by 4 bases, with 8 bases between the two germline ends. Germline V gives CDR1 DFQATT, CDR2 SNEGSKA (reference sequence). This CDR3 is CSAHMGTEAFF. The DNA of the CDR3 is TGCAGTGCTCATATGGGCACTGAAGCTTTCTTT.

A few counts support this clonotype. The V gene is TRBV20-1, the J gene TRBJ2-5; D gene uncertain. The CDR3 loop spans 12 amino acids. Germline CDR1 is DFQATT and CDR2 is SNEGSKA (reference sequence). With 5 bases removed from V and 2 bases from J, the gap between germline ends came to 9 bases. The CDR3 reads CSAFGEQETQYF. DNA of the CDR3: TGCAGTGCTTTTGGAGAACAAGAGACCCAGTACTTC.

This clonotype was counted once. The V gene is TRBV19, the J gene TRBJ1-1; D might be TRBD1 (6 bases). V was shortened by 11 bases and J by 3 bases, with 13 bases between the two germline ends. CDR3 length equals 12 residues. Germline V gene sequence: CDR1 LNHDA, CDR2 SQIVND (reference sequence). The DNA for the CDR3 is TGTGCCGTAGAACAGGGTGACACTGAAGCTTTCTTT. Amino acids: CAVEQGDTEAFF.

This chain's CDR3 is CASSPRGSSGEQYF. Written as DNA, the CDR3 is TGTGCCAGCAGCCCGAGGGGGTCGTCGGGCGAGCAGTACTTC. The rearrangement links TRBV6-8 to TRBJ2-7; a possible D gene is TRBD1 (6 bases). Looked up from germline, CDR1 is MNHGY and CDR2 is SAAAGT. The CDR3 has 14 residues. With 6 bases removed from V and 6 bases from J, the gap between germline ends came to 18 bases.

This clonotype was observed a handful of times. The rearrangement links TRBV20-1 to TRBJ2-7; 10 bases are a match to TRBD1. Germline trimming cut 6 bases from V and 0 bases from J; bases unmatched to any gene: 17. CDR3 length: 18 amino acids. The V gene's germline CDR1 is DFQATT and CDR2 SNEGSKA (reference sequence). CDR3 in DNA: TGCAGTGCCTTTGCCGGGACAGGGGCCACAACCAGCTCCTACGAGCAGTACTTC. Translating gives CSAFAGTGATTSSYEQYF.

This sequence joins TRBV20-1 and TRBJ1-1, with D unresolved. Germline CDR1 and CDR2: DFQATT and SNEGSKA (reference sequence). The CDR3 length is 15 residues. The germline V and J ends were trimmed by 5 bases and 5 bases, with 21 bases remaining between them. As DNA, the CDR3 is TGCAGTGCTCCCTCGGTAGGGCAGGCCGGGACTGAAGCTTTCTTT. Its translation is CSAPSVGQAGTEAFF.

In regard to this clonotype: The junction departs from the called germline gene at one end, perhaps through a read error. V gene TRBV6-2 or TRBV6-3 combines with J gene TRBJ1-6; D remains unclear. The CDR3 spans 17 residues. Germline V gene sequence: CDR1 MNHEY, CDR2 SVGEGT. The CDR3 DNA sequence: TGTGCCAGCGGTCCTCCCGGAGGCGGGATGGGTAATTCACCCCTCCACTTC. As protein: CASGPPGGGMGNSPLHF.

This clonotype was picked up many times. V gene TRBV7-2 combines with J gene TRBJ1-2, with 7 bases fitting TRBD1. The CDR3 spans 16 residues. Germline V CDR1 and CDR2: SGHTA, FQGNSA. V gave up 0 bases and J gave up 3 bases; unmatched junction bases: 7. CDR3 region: CASSLAAGGYDYGYTF. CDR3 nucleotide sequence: TGTGCCAGCAGCTTAGCCGCAGGGGGGTATGACTATGGCTACACCTTC.

In DNA, the CDR3 is TGCGCCAGCAGCCAAGAAATTACTAGAGGCTACACCTTC. Protein product: CASSQEITRGYTF. The rearrangement joins TRBV4-1 to TRBJ1-2; unclear D gene. The CDR3 runs to 13 residues. Trimming pared 0 bases from V and 8 bases from J, leaving 10 bases between. CDR1 and CDR2 from the germline V gene are MGHRA and YSYEKL.

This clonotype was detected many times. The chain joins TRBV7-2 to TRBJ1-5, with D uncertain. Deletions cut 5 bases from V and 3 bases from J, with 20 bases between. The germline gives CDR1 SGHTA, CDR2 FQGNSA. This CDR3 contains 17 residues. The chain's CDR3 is CASSPSLGAWPNQPQHF. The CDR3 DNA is TGTGCCAGCAGCCCGTCGTTAGGCGCTTGGCCCAATCAGCCCCAGCATTTT.

CDR3 amino acids: CASSPSIALGHGYTF. The CDR3 region has the DNA TGTGCCAGCAGCCCCTCGATAGCGCTCGGTCATGGCTACACCTTC. The chain is built from TRBV7-9 and TRBJ1-2; D uncertain. This CDR3 is built from 15 residues. Trimming took off 5 bases at V and 6 bases at J, with 19 bases between the two ends. Germline loops: CDR1 SEHNR, CDR2 FQNEAQ (reference sequence). Supplemented by reference TRBV7-9 and TRBJ1-2, the full variable domain reads DTGVSQNPRHKITKRGQNVTFRCDPISEHNRLYWYRQTLGQGPEFLTYFQNEAQLEKSRLLSDRFSAERPKGSFSTLEIQRTEQGDSAMYLCASSPSIALGHGYTFGSGTRLTVV.

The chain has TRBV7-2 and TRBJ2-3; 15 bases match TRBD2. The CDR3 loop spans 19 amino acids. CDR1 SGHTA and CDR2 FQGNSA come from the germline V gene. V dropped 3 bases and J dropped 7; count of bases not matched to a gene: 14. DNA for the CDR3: TGTGCCAGCAGCTTGCGTAGCGGAAGGACTAGCGGGGGGGCTCATACGCAGTATTTT. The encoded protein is CASSLRSGRTSGGAHTQYF.

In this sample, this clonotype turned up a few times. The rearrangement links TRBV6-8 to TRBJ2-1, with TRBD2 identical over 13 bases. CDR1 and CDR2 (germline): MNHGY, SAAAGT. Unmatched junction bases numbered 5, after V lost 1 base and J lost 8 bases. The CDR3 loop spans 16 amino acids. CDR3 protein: CASSYLLAGGGDEQFF. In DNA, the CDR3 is TGTGCCAGCAGTTACTTACTAGCGGGGGGGGGGGATGAGCAGTTCTTC.

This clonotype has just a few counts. The CDR3 spells CASSLAAPHSTDTQYF. The CDR3 nucleotides are TGTGCCAGCAGCTTAGCTGCCCCCCATAGCACAGATACGCAGTATTTT. The rearrangement joins TRBV7-2 to TRBJ2-3; the D is unclear. This CDR3 contains 16 residues. Germline V gene sequence: CDR1 SGHTA, CDR2 FQGNSA. V gave up 0 bases and J gave up 0 bases, with 10 bases separating them.